Below are 2 T cell receptor beta chains sequenced from a single sample in a study of blood T cell dynamics during melanoma immunotherapy. The time point was: pre-treatment baseline. TCRdb's copy holds only in-frame clones and misses some; the assay was immunoSEQ multiplex PCR. Seen here are tens of thousands of clones, 85% to 90% observed once, and the top ten hold roughly 1.2%. Sequencing was performed on blood, taken from a patient treated with checkpoint blockade. The source is a human donor with melanoma.

This clone was observed once. The CDR3: CASSNRDRGYSEQYF. CDR3 coding DNA: TGTGCCAGCAGTAACCGGGACAGGGGCTATAGCGAGCAGTACTTC. The chain has TRBV2 and TRBJ2-7; 10 nucleotides line up with TRBD1. CDR3 length: 15 amino acids. Trimming removed 5 bases from V and 6 bases from J; junction bases left unmatched: 10. Germline CDR1 and CDR2: SNHLY and FYNNEI.

This chain links TRBV11-3 with TRBJ2-7, with D hard to call. Germline CDR1 SGHNT, CDR2 YENEEA. Between the trimmed V and J ends, which lost 5 bases and 3 bases, there was a span of 11 bases. This CDR3 comprises 13 residues. This CDR3 is CASSPRALYEQYF. CDR3 in DNA: TGTGCCAGCAGCCCCCGGGCCCTCTACGAGCAGTACTTC. Based on the CDR3 plus reference TRBV11-3 and TRBJ2-7, the full variable domain is EAGVVQSPRYKIIEKKQPVAFWCNPISGHNTLYWYLQNLGQGPELLIRYENEEAVDDSQLPKDRFSAERLKGVDSTLKIQPAELGDSAVYLCASSPRALYEQYFGPGTRLTVT.